In this sample, the clone carrying this TCR beta chain turned up many times. The junction had 3 bases not matched to a gene; V was cut back by 3 bases and J by 5 bases. The CDR3 runs 12 residues. Germline CDR1 is SQVTM and CDR2 is ANQGSEA. This specimen belongs to a study of patients and donors after allogeneic stem cell transplantation. TCRdb analysed the RT-PCR reads with MiXCR anew, one entry per CDR3 protein. The sample records over 400,000 distinct CDR3 sequences, about a sixth being singletons. The chain combines TRBV29-1 with TRBJ2-7; 8 bases are shared with TRBD1. Sequenced sample: blood, either unsorted or a sorted T cell fraction (not recorded which). This clonotype originated in a human donor who was either an allogeneic HSCT recipient or a stem cell or donor lymphocyte infusion donor (not recorded which). It is not recorded whose cells these are; they may come from a transplant donor. The chain's CDR3 is CSVDSGGNEQYF. DNA of the CDR3: TGCAGCGTTGATTCAGGGGGCAACGAGCAGTACTTC.